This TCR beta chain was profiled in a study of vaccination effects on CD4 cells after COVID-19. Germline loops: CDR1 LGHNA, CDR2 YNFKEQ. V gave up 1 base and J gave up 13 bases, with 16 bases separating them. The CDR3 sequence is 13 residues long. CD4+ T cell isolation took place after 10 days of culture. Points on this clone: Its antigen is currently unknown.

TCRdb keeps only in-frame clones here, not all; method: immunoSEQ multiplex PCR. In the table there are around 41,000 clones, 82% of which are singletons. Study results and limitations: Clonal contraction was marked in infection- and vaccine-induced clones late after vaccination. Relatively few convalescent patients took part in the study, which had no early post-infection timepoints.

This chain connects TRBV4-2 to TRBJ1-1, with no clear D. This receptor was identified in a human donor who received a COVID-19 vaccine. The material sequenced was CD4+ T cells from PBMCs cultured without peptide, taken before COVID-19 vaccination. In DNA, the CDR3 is TGTGCCAGCAGCCAAGTGGAGGTGCAGAAAGTTTTCTTT. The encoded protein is CASSQVEVQKVFF.